This T cell receptor beta chain was sequenced for a study of Graves' ophthalmopathy and Graves' hyperthyroidism. At the level of the study: Ahead of any treatment, peripheral blood was obtained at the initial diagnosis.

Broader study findings: The blood repertoire also included most expanded thyroid clonotypes above 0.001 frequency.

Amplification of TCR beta CDR3 regions used RNA transcripts. HTBI-primed RT-PCR formed the first round, and a multiplex PCR formed the second. TCRdb independently ran MiXCR on the multiplex PCR reads; one entry per CDR3 protein. The data show 400,000 or so distinct CDR3 sequences, 17% seen once. The study recruited hyperthyroidism patients aged 18 to 65 who were newly diagnosed, under 2 months' duration. This clonotype was seen many times. As yet, its antigen is unknown. The receptor comes from an adult woman with stable Graves' hyperthyroidism. Specimen: peripheral blood.

In DNA, the CDR3 is TGTGCCAGCAGATACATCGGGACCGGGGAGACCCAGTACTTC. Its translation: CASRYIGTGETQYF. This rearrangement joins TRBV12-3 or TRBV12-4 to TRBJ2-5; D tentatively reads TRBD1 or TRBD2 (5 bases each). CDR3 size: 14 residues. V gave up 6 bases and J gave up 5 bases, with 16 bases separating them.